One and the same sample provided the 27 T cell receptor beta chains below, sequenced in a study of blood T cell repertoires in COVID-19. Using immunoSEQ multiplex PCR, the repertoire was profiled, and TCRdb retains in-frame clones only, with some absent. The repertoire holds 400,000 or so clones, with 85% to 90% as singletons. The sequenced sample was PBMCs or T cells enriched from blood (not recorded which). Every receptor here comes from a man aged 25 to 45 who had recovered from COVID-19.

This chain joins TRBV9 and TRBJ2-2; 8 bases fit TRBD1. Looked up from germline, CDR1 is SGDLS and CDR2 is YYNGEE. V was pared by 3 bases and J by 6 bases, with 4 bases of the junction left unmatched. The CDR3 has 14 residues. The CDR3 coding sequence is TGTGCCAGCAGCGGAACCAGGGGGCCCGGGGAGCTGTTTTTT. The encoded protein is CASSGTRGPGELFF.

The chain recombines TRBV10-3 with TRBJ2-3; tentative D call: TRBD2 (5 bases). V was pared by 6 bases and J by 0 bases, with 7 bases between. The V gene's germline CDR1 is ENHRY and CDR2 SYGVKD. The length of the CDR3 is 13 residues. CDR3 DNA sequence: TGTGCCATCAGGGACTTTAGCACAGATACGCAGTATTTT. Translated: CAIRDFSTDTQYF.

The V gene is TRBV6-5, the J gene TRBJ2-7; TRBD2 might be the D (5 bases). This CDR3 is 14 amino acids long. Trimming took off 6 bases at V and 0 bases at J, with 12 bases between the two ends. Germline V gives CDR1 MNHEY, CDR2 SVGAGI. DNA of the CDR3: TGTGCCAGCAGATCCGTCGGGAACTCCTACGAGCAGTACTTC. This sequence encodes CASRSVGNSYEQYF.

This chain links TRBV28 with TRBJ1-5, with 7 bases that match TRBD1. Germline V gene sequence: CDR1 MDHEN, CDR2 SYDVKM. J was trimmed by 7 bases and V by 8 bases; bases with no gene match: 8. The length of the CDR3 is 13 residues. This CDR3 reads CASYQGVRQPQHF. CDR3 sequence (DNA): TGTGCCAGCTACCAGGGGGTGAGGCAGCCCCAGCATTTT.

V and J are TRBV5-4 and TRBJ1-1; no firm D call. CDR3 length: 14 residues. Germline V gene sequence: CDR1 SGHNT, CDR2 YYREEE (reference sequence). V dropped 3 bases and J dropped 0 bases, with 9 bases sitting between them. The CDR3 nucleotides are TGTGCCAGCAGCTCCGGTACCATGAACACTGAAGCTTTCTTT. Encoded protein: CASSSGTMNTEAFF.

The gene calls are TRBV20-1 and TRBJ2-5; 7 bases fit TRBD2. V shed 3 bases and J 5 bases; nucleotides not matched to a gene: 9. The CDR3 contains 14 residues. Germline CDR1 DFQATT, CDR2 SNEGSKA (reference sequence). The CDR3 bases are TGCAGTGCTAGTGAGGGAGGGCCGGGGGAGACCCAGTACTTC. Its translation: CSASEGGPGETQYF.

The genes are TRBV5-4 and TRBJ2-1; possibly TRBD1 for D (6 bases). V was cut by 6 bases and J by 1 base, with 8 bases left in between. The CDR3 spans 13 residues. Looked up from germline, CDR1 is SGHNT and CDR2 is YYREEE (reference sequence). As DNA, the CDR3 is TGTGCCAGCATGGGGGCATCCTACAATGAGCAGTTCTTC. Translated: CASMGASYNEQFF.

This chain uses TRBV5-1 with TRBJ1-3; no definite D call. The germline gives CDR1 SGHRS, CDR2 YFSETQ. The CDR3 runs 15 residues. Trimming left V 1 base short and J 2 bases short, with 10 bases between. The CDR3, as DNA: TGCGCCAGCAGCTTGTTAGGGCGGGCTGGAAACACCATATATTTT. Translating it yields CASSLLGRAGNTIYF.

The rearrangement uses TRBV10-1 and TRBJ2-1; the D gene is possibly TRBD2 (6 bases). The CDR3 length is 16 residues. From germline, CDR1 is WNHNN and CDR2 SYGVQD (reference sequence). Trimming took off 0 bases at V and 6 bases at J, with 15 bases between the two ends. CDR3 DNA sequence: TGCGCCAGCAGTGAGTCAGGTCGGGGAGGAGGCAATGAGCAGTTCTTC. This codes for CASSESGRGGGNEQFF.

The CDR3 loop reads CASSQFLGNEQFF. CDR3 in DNA: TGTGCCAGCAGTCAGTTTCTAGGCAATGAGCAGTTCTTC. The chain has TRBV6-5 and TRBJ2-1; no firm D call. From germline, CDR1 is MNHEY and CDR2 SVGAGI. The CDR3 is made up of 13 amino acids. Trimming removed 5 bases from V and 6 bases from J, with 11 bases in between.

This clone was observed a handful of times. The rearrangement links TRBV27 to TRBJ2-1; 8 nucleotides agree with TRBD2. The CDR3 sequence is 16 residues long. Germline trimming cut 2 bases from V and 3 bases from J; bases unmatched to any gene: 6. CDR1 and CDR2 (germline): MNHEY, SMNVEV (reference sequence). CDR3 in amino acids: CASSLAASGFYNEQFF. Written as DNA, the CDR3 is TGTGCCAGCAGTTTAGCTGCTAGCGGGTTCTACAATGAGCAGTTCTTC.

The rearrangement uses TRBV5-1 and TRBJ1-3; D remains ambiguous. The CDR3 runs 16 residues. Looked up from germline, CDR1 is SGHRS and CDR2 is YFSETQ. Trimming removed 0 bases at V and 0 bases at J, with 10 bases between. The DNA for the CDR3 is TGCGCCAGCAGCTTGGAGCCGGGAGACTCTGGAAACACCATATATTTT. It yields the protein CASSLEPGDSGNTIYF.

DNA for the CDR3: TGCGCCAGCAGCTTGGCTGGGAGCCACAATGAGCAGTTCTTC. This sequence encodes CASSLAGSHNEQFF. The rearrangement links TRBV5-1 to TRBJ2-1; TRBD2 is a possible D gene (5 bases). Per germline, CDR1 SGHRS and CDR2 YFSETQ. V was cut by 0 bases and J by 5 bases, with 9 bases left in between. CDR3 length: 14 residues.

In DNA form, the CDR3 reads TGTGCCAGCAGCCAAGAAGACCTAGGGGTCCGGCGGAGCCCGAACACTGAAGCTTTCTTT. Translated: CASSQEDLGVRRSPNTEAFF. The rearrangement uses TRBV3-1 (or the pseudogene TRBV3-2) and TRBJ1-1; the D gene is possibly TRBD1 (5 bases). Germline-derived CDR1 and CDR2 are LGHDT and YNNKEL (reference sequence). Between the trimmed V and J ends, which lost 0 bases and 1 base, there was a span of 24 bases. CDR3 length: 20 residues.

This clone was seen a single time. This rearrangement joins TRBV5-4 to TRBJ2-5; a weak D match, TRBD1 (6 bases). V lost 1 base and J 4 bases, leaving 11 bases between the germline ends. Per the germline V gene, CDR1 is SGHNT and CDR2 is YYREEE (reference sequence). The CDR3 length is 14 residues. CDR3 coding DNA: TGTGCCAGCAGCTTGAGACAGGTGGGAGAGACCCAGTACTTC. It codes for CASSLRQVGETQYF.

This clone was found once. The V and J genes are TRBV7-2 and TRBJ2-1, with 13 bases that match TRBD2. The germline V gene encodes CDR1 SGHTA and CDR2 FQGNSA. This CDR3 has 15 residues. Trimming at V came to 4 bases and at J to 6 bases, leaving 3 bases not matched to a gene. CDR3 region: CASSYRTSGSNEQFF. DNA of the CDR3: TGTGCCAGCAGCTACCGGACTAGCGGGAGCAATGAGCAGTTCTTC.

The V and J genes are TRBV4-1 and TRBJ1-5; no clear D gene. The V end lost 0 bases, the J end lost 3 bases, and 9 bases lay between the germline ends. Germline V gene sequence: CDR1 MGHRA, CDR2 YSYEKL. This CDR3 is built from 15 residues. CDR3 sequence: CASSQDSRVNQPQHF. For the CDR3, the DNA is TGCGCCAGCAGCCAAGATTCGCGGGTCAATCAGCCCCAGCATTTT.

The rearrangement links TRBV5-4 to TRBJ2-1, with unresolved D. Germline loops: CDR1 SGHNT, CDR2 YYREEE (reference sequence). The CDR3 is made up of 15 amino acids. The V end lost 0 bases, the J end lost 5 bases, and 12 bases lay between the germline ends. The CDR3: CASSLGQIMDNEQFF. The CDR3 DNA reads TGTGCCAGCAGCTTGGGGCAGATTATGGACAATGAGCAGTTCTTC.

The rearrangement links TRBV18 to TRBJ1-4; D may be TRBD1 (6 bases). With 4 bases removed from V and 0 bases from J, the gap between germline ends came to 12 bases. Germline V lookup: CDR1 KGHSH, CDR2 LQKENI. The length of the CDR3 is 16 residues. CDR3 sequence (DNA): TGTGCCAGCTCACAGGGGGTAGTTGCAACTAATGAAAAACTGTTTTTT. Protein product: CASSQGVVATNEKLFF.

This sequence joins TRBV15 and TRBJ1-3; D may be TRBD1 (6 bases). CDR1 is LNHNV and CDR2 is YYDKDF in the germline V gene (reference sequence). The ends were cut back, 8 bases at V and 3 bases at J, with 11 bases in the middle. The CDR3 contains 13 residues. This CDR3 is CATQGGYGNTIYF. DNA of the CDR3: TGTGCCACCCAAGGGGGTTATGGAAACACCATATATTTT.

This chain joins TRBV4-1 and TRBJ2-7; TRBD2 might be the D (5 bases). In germline, CDR1 is MGHRA, CDR2 YSYEKL. With 6 bases removed from V and 5 bases from J, the gap between germline ends came to 17 bases. There are 14 residues in the CDR3. The DNA of the CDR3 is TGCGCCAGCAGACAACCGACGGGAACTGACGAGCAGTACTTC. Translation: CASRQPTGTDEQYF.

In this sample, this clone turned up a few times. The chain carries TRBV20-1 and TRBJ1-5; possibly TRBD1 for D (6 bases). CDR1 is DFQATT, CDR2 SNEGSKA, per germline (reference sequence). CDR3 size: 15 residues. The CDR3 DNA follows: TGCAGCGCAAGTCGGGGGGGGGCATCCGATCAGCCCCAGCATTTT. It specifies CSASRGGASDQPQHF.

V is TRBV29-1 and J is TRBJ1-5; no definite D call. V was cut by 5 bases and J by 0 bases, with 8 bases left in between. Germline V gene lookup returns CDR1 SQVTM and CDR2 ANQGSEA. The CDR3 is 13 residues long. CDR3: CSVRENSNQPQHF. The CDR3 coding sequence is TGCAGCGTTCGGGAGAATAGCAATCAGCCCCAGCATTTT.

CDR3 in DNA: TGTGCCAGCGCTGAGAATGAGCAGTTCTTC. Translated: CASAENEQFF. The rearrangement links TRBV28 to TRBJ2-1; D is ambiguous. Germline CDR1 reads MDHEN; CDR2 reads SYDVKM. The CDR3 covers 10 residues. V lost 8 bases and J 7 bases, leaving 6 bases between the germline ends.

This clone has a count of ten or more. The gene calls are TRBV6-4 and TRBJ2-7; TRBD2 matches 10 bases. Trimming removed 4 bases from V and 5 bases from J; junction bases left unmatched: 23. The V gene's germline CDR1 is MRHNA and CDR2 SNTAGT. CDR3 size: 20 residues. As DNA, the CDR3 is TGTGCCAGCAGTGCTCTACCACTAGCGGGACGAGGACGGTTGGGAAACGAGCAGTACTTC. Translating gives CASSALPLAGRGRLGNEQYF.

With respect to this clone: This same CDR3 is encoded by further DNA sequences in the sample. The chain recombines TRBV11-2 with TRBJ2-7, with TRBD2 matching over 8 bases. Germline-derived CDR1 and CDR2 are SGHAT and FQNNGV. V lost 4 bases and J lost 0; bases outside the gene matches: 2. The CDR3 is 14 residues long. CDR3 coding DNA: TGTGCCAGCAGCTCTACTAGCGGCTCCTACGAGCAGTACTTC. Encoded protein: CASSSTSGSYEQYF.

This rearrangement joins TRBV28 to TRBJ2-7; 10 bases map to TRBD2. V shed 6 bases and J 1 base; nucleotides not matched to a gene: 3. Germline-derived CDR1 and CDR2 are MDHEN and SYDVKM. The CDR3 runs 14 residues. The CDR3 reads CASRGTSVSYEQYF. DNA for the CDR3: TGTGCCAGCAGAGGGACTAGCGTTTCCTACGAGCAGTACTTC.